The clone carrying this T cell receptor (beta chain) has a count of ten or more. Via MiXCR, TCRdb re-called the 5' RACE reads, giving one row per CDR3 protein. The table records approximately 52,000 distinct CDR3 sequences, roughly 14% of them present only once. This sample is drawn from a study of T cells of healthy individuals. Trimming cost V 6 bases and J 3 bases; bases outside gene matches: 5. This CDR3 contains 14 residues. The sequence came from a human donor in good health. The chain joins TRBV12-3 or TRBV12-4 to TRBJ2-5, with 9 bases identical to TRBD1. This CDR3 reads CASSFDRGKETQYF. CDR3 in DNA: TGTGCCAGCAGCTTTGACAGGGGGAAAGAGACCCAGTACTTC.